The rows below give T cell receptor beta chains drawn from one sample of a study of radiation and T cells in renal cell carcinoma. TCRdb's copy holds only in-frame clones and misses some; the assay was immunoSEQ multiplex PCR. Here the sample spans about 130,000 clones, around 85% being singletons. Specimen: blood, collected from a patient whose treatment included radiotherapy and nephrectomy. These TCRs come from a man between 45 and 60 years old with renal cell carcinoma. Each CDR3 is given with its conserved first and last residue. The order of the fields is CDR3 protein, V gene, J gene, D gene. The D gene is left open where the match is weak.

CASSQGTGTVFPPIGNTIYF	TRBV4-3	TRBJ1-3	TRBD1
CASSRVGGSQPQHF	TRBV6-5	TRBJ1-5	.
CASSPRSSGANVLTF	TRBV5-8	TRBJ2-6	.
CASREGSRGSYEQYF	TRBV6-1	TRBJ2-7	.
CASISREGFYGYTF	TRBV6-5	TRBJ1-2	.
CAWSSGTGSEKLFF	TRBV30	TRBJ1-4	TRBD1
CASRGTSGRALYEQYF	TRBV28	TRBJ2-7	TRBD2
CASSLQQGTGNTIYF	TRBV19	TRBJ1-3	.
CASEREAATYEQYF	TRBV6-1	TRBJ2-7	TRBD2
CASTPGVVPDTQYF	TRBV2	TRBJ2-3	.
CASSRTSGRGQDTQYF	TRBV5-1	TRBJ2-3	TRBD2
CASSLAQLGMNEQYF	TRBV7-2	TRBJ2-7	.
CASVYSNSETQYF	TRBV5-1	TRBJ2-5	.
CASSGDRGLSIIFTDTQYF	TRBV9	TRBJ2-3	TRBD1
CASSLAGVAFGYTF	TRBV28	TRBJ1-2	.
CASTETGANVLTF	TRBV2	TRBJ2-6	.
CAWSVRGAGEKLFF	TRBV30	TRBJ1-4	.
CASSQGVAETQYF	TRBV4-3	TRBJ2-5	.